Reported below is one T cell receptor beta chain. Antigen unknown. This record belongs to a study of CXCR3-negative and CXCR3-positive naive CD8 T cells. Study-wide context: There were 130 million or so TRB reads altogether, and each library had about 1.5 +/- 0.3 million of them. Whole-study results and caveats: The study found CXCR3 expression partially decreased after cryopreservation and ran most assays on fresh PBMCs. Naive subsets showed comparable surface CD5, and TCR interaction strength was also inferred from TRB CDR3 physicochemistry. Naive CXCR3-negative and CXCR3-positive cells had similar TRBV-TRBJ usage; memory differed.

Via 5' RACE with UMI labels, TRB cDNA libraries were prepared. TCRdb reanalyzed the 5' RACE reads and collapses them to one entry per CDR3 protein, without DNA. The sample table sets out under 65,000 distinct CDR3 sequences. Sequencing used memory CD8+ T cells from blood. This sequence originates from a human donor in good health. Some clones in this sample may be carry-over from other donors' samples.

CDR3 sequence reads: CSVTDRKGNTIYF. The rearrangement links TRBV29-1 to TRBJ1-3; the TCRdb D gene call, TRBD1, has no DNA to confirm it. CDR1 and CDR2 from the germline V gene are SQVTM and ANQGSEA. The CDR3 is 13 residues long.